A single T cell receptor beta chain is shown here with its context. Profiling relied on immunoSEQ multiplex PCR, and the TCRdb table lists in-frame clones only, not all of them. The data hold 60,000 to 85,000 clones, with around 95% observed a single time. Trimming pared 3 bases from V and 2 bases from J, leaving 10 bases between. The CDR3 sequence is 14 residues long. Germline V gives CDR1 MNHEY, CDR2 SMNVEV (reference sequence). This sequence originates from a man between 35 and 55 years old with rheumatoid arthritis. The chain employs TRBV27 and TRBJ1-2; maybe TRBD1 (6 bases). Specimen: PBMCs. The CDR3 reads CASSFNRVNYGYTF. CDR3 bases: TGTGCCAGCAGTTTTAACAGGGTAAACTATGGCTACACCTTC.